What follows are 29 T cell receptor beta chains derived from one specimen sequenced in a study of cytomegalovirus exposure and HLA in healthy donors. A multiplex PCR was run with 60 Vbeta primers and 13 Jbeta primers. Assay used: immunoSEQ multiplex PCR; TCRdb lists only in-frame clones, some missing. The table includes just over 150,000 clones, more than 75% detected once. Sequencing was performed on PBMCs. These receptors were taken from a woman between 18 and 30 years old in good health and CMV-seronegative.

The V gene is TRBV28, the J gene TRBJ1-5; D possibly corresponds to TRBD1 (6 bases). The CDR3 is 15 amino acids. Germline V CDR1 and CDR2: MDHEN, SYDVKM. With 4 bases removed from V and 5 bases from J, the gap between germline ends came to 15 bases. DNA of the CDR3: TGTGCCAGCAGTTCTCGCCGAGGGGGTGATCAGCCCCAGCATTTT. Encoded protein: CASSSRRGGDQPQHF.

The DNA for the CDR3 is TGTGCCAGCAGTGGTGGACAGGGGGGACAGCCCCAGCATTTT. This encodes CASSGGQGGQPQHF. This chain uses TRBV28 with TRBJ1-5, with 10 positions matching TRBD1. J gave up 7 bases and V 5 bases, and 5 bases lay outside the gene matches. Germline V lookup: CDR1 MDHEN, CDR2 SYDVKM. The CDR3 extends over 14 amino acids.

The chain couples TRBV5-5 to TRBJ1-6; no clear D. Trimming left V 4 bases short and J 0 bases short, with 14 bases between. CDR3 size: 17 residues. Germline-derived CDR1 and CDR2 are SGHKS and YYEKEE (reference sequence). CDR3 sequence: CASSPRPSSSYNSPLHF. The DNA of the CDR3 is TGTGCCAGCAGCCCTAGACCCTCGAGCTCCTATAATTCACCCCTCCACTTT.

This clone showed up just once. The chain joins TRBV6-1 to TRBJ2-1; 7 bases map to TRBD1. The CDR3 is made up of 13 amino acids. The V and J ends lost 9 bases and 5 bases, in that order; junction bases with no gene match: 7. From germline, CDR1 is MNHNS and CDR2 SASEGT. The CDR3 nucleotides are TGTGCCAGGATTTACGGACAGGACAATGAGCAGTTCTTC. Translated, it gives CARIYGQDNEQFF.

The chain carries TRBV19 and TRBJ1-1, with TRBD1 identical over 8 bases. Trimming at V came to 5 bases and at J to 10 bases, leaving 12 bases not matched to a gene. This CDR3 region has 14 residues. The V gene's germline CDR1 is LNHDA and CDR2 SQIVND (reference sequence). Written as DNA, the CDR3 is TGTGCCAGTAGTCCTCGGGACAGGCGCATCGGAGCTTTCTTT. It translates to CASSPRDRRIGAFF. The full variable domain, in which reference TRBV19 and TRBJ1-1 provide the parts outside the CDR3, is DGGITQSPKYLFRKEGQNVTLSCEQNLNHDAMYWYRQDPGQGLRLIYYSQIVNDFQKGDIAEGYSVSREKKESFPLTVTSAQKNPTAFYLCASSPRDRRIGAFFGQGTRLTVV.

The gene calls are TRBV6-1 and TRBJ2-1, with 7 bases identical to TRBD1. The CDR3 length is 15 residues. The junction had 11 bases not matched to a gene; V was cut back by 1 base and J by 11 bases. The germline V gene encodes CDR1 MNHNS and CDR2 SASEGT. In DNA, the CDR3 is TGTGCCAGCAGTGAAGTTAACATGGCAGGGGGTAAGCAGTTCTTC. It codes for CASSEVNMAGGKQFF.

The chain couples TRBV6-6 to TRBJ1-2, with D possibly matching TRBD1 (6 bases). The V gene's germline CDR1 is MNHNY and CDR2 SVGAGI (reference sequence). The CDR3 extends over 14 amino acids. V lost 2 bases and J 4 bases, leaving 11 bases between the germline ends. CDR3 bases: TGTGCCAGCAGTTACCCTACAGGGACCTATGGCTACACCTTC. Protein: CASSYPTGTYGYTF.

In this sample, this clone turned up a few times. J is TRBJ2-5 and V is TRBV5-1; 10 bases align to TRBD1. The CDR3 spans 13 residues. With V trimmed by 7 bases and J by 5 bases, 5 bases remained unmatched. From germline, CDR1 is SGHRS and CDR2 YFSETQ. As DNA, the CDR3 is TGCGCCAGCGGCGACAGGGGGCTTGAGACCCAGTACTTC. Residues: CASGDRGLETQYF.

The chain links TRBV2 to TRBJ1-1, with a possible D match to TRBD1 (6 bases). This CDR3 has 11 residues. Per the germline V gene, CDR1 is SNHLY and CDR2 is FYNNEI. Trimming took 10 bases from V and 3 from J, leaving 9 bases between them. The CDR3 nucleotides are TGTGCCACCCACAGGGACACTGAAGCTTTCTTT. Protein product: CATHRDTEAFF.

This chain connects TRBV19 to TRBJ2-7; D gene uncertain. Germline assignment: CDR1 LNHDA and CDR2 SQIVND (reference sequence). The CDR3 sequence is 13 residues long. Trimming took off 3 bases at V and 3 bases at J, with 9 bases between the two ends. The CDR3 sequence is CASSISRFYEQYF. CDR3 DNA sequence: TGTGCCAGTAGTATTTCCAGGTTCTACGAGCAGTACTTC. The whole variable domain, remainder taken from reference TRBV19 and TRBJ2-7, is DGGITQSPKYLFRKEGQNVTLSCEQNLNHDAMYWYRQDPGQGLRLIYYSQIVNDFQKGDIAEGYSVSREKKESFPLTVTSAQKNPTAFYLCASSISRFYEQYFGPGTRLTVT.

The CDR3 reads CASSLVANRNTIYF. Written as DNA, the CDR3 is TGTGCCAGCAGCTTAGTTGCCAATCGGAACACCATATATTTT. The chain joins TRBV7-2 to TRBJ1-3; D call uncertain. This CDR3 has 14 residues. In germline, CDR1 is SGHTA, CDR2 FQGNSA. Trimming left V 1 base short and J 7 bases short, with 11 bases between.

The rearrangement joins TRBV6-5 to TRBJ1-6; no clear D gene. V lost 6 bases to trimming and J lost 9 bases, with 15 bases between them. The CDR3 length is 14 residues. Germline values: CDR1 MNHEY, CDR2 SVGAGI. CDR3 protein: CASSRGSGGSPLHF. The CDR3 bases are TGTGCCAGCAGCCGAGGGTCCGGAGGTTCACCCCTCCACTTT.

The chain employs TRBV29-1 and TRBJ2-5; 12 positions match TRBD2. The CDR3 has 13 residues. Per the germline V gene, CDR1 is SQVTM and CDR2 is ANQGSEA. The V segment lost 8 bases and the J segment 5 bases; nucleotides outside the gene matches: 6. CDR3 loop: CSTTSGGMETQYF. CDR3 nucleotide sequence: TGCAGCACAACTAGCGGGGGGATGGAGACCCAGTACTTC.

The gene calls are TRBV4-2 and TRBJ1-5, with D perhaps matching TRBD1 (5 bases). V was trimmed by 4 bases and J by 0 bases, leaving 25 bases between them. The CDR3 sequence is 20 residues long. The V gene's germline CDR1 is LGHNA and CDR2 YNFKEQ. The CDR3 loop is CASSRGAILGGIYSNQPQHF. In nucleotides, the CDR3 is TGTGCCAGCAGCCGAGGGGCCATCCTGGGGGGAATCTATAGCAATCAGCCCCAGCATTTT.

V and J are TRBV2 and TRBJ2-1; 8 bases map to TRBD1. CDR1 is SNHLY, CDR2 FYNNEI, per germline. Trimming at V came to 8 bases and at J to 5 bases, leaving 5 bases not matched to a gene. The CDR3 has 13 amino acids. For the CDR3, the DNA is TGTGCCAGCGGTAGGGGACAGGACAATGAGCAGTTCTTC. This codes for CASGRGQDNEQFF.

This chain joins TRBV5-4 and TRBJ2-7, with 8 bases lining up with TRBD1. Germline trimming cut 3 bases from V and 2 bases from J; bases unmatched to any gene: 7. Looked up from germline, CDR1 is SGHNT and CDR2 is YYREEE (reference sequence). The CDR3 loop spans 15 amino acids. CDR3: CASSWVGTGPYEQYF. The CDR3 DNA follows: TGTGCCAGCAGCTGGGTTGGGACAGGACCCTACGAGCAGTACTTC.

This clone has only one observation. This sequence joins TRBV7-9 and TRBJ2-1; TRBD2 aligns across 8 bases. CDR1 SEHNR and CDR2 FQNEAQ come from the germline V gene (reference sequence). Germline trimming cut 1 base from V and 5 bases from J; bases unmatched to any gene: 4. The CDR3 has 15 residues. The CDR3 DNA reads TGTGCCAGCAGCTTAGTTCGAGCGGGAGACAATGAGCAGTTCTTC. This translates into CASSLVRAGDNEQFF.

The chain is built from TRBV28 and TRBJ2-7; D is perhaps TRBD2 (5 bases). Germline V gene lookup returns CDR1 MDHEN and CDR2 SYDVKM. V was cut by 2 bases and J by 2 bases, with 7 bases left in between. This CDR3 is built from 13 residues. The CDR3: CASSLGRTYEQYF. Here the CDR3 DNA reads TGTGCCAGCAGTTTAGGGAGAACCTACGAGCAGTACTTC.

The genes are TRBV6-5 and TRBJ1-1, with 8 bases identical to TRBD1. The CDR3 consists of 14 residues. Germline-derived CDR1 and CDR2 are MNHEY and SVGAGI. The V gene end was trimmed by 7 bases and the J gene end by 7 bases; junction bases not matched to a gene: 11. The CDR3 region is CASTDQGAVSEAFF. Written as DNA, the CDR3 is TGTGCCAGCACCGACCAGGGGGCGGTTAGTGAAGCTTTCTTT.

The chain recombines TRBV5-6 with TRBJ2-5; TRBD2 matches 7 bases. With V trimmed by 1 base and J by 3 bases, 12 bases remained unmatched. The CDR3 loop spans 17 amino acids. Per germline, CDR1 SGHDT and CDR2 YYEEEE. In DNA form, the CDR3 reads TGTGCCAGCAGCTTGTCCCTCGGCGGGGGTCCCAAAGAGACCCAGTACTTC. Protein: CASSLSLGGGPKETQYF.

CDR3 sequence (DNA): TGCAGCGCGGTGCCCCGGGACAGGGTAAGGGGGGGCGGCGAGCAGTACTTC. Protein product: CSAVPRDRVRGGGEQYF. The chain employs TRBV29-1 and TRBJ2-7; 9 nucleotides agree with TRBD1. CDR3 length: 17 amino acids. With 7 bases clipped from V and 6 bases from J, the junction kept 22 bases outside the gene matches. Germline lookup yields CDR1 SQVTM and CDR2 ANQGSEA.

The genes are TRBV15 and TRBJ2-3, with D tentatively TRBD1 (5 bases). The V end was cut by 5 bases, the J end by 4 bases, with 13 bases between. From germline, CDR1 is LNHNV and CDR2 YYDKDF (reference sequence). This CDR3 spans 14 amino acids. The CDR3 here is CATSVDSSSDTQYF. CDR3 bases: TGTGCCACCAGCGTTGACAGTTCATCAGATACGCAGTATTTT. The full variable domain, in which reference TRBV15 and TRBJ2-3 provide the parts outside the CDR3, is DAMVIQNPRYQVTQFGKPVTLSCSQTLNHNVMYWYQQKSSQAPKLLFHYYDKDFNNEADTPDNFQSRRPNTSFCFLDIRSPGLGDTAMYLCATSVDSSSDTQYFGPGTRLTVL.

The CDR3: CASSEQRGPKDTQYF. The CDR3 nucleotides read TGTGCCAGCAGTGAACAGCGGGGCCCTAAGGATACGCAGTATTTT. The J gene is TRBJ2-3, the V gene TRBV2, with 7 bases matching TRBD2. After removal of 2 bases from V and 6 bases from J, the junction contained 8 bases not matched to a gene. Germline assignment: CDR1 SNHLY and CDR2 FYNNEI. The length of the CDR3 is 15 residues.

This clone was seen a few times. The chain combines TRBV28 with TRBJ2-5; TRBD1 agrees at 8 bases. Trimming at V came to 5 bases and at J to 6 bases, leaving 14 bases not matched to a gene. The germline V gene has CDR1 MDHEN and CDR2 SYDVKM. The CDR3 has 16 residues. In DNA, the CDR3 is TGTGCCAGCAGTCGTTCCTGGACAGGGAGTAAGAAGACCCAGTACTTC. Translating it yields CASSRSWTGSKKTQYF.

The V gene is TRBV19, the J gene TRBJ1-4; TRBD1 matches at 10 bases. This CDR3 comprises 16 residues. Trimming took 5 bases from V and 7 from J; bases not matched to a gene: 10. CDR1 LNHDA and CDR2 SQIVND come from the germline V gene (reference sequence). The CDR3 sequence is CASSPGTGAIGEKLFF. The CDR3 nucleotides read TGTGCCAGTAGTCCCGGGACAGGGGCCATTGGTGAAAAACTGTTTTTT.

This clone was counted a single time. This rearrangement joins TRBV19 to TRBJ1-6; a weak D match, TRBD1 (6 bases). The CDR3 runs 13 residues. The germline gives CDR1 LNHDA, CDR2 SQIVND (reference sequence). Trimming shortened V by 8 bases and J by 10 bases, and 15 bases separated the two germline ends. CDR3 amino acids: CASGGGLSSPLHF. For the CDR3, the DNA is TGTGCCAGTGGCGGGGGCCTCTCCTCACCCCTCCACTTT.

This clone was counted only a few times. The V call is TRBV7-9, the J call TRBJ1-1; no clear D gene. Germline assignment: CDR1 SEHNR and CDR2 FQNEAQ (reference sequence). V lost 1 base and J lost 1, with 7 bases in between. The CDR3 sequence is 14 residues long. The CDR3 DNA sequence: TGTGCCAGCAGCTTAGTACTAGAGAACACTGAAGCTTTCTTT. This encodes CASSLVLENTEAFF.

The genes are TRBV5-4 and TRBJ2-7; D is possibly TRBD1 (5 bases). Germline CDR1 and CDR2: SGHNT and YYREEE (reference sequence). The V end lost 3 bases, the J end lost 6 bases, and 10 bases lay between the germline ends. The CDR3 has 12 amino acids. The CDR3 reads CASSSERGEQYF. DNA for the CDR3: TGTGCCAGCAGCTCGGAAAGGGGCGAGCAGTACTTC. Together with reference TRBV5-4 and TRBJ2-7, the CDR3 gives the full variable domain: ETGVTQSPTHLIKTRGQQVTLRCSSQSGHNTVSWYQQALGQGPQFIFQYYREEENGRGNFPPRFSGLQFPNYSSELNVNALELDDSALYLCASSSERGEQYFGPGTRLTVT.

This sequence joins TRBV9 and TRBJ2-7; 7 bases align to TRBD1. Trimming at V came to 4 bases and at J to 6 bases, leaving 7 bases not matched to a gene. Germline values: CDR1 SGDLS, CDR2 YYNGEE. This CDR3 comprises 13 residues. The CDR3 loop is CASSIGTVGEQYF. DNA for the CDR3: TGTGCCAGCAGCATCGGGACAGTAGGCGAGCAGTACTTC.